These 20 T cell receptor beta chains originate from one sample sequenced in a study of T-cell memory formation after mild COVID-19. TCRdb recomputed calls from the 5' RACE reads with MiXCR, one row per CDR3 protein. The sample has under 400,000 distinct CDR3 sequences; around 30% are singletons. The material sequenced was PBMCs or a T cell subset sorted from them (not recorded which). The source of these receptors is an adult woman who had mild COVID-19 (a few samples of this study predate the infection). Cell type and time point are not known.

This sequence joins TRBV27 and TRBJ2-3; TRBD2 aligns across 14 bases. J gave up 9 bases and V 0 bases, and 11 bases lay outside the gene matches. From germline, CDR1 is MNHEY and CDR2 SMNVEV (reference sequence). This CDR3 has 18 residues. CDR3 protein: CASSLSLGVGLAGDTQYF. The CDR3 nucleotides read TGTGCCAGCAGTTTATCCCTCGGCGTGGGACTAGCGGGAGACACGCAGTATTTT.

The rearrangement uses TRBV11-2 and TRBJ1-1; possible D gene TRBD1, 5 bases. The CDR3 is made up of 13 amino acids. V lost 1 base and J 8 bases, leaving 11 bases between the germline ends. Per germline, CDR1 SGHAT and CDR2 FQNNGV. In DNA form, the CDR3 reads TGTGCCAGCAGCTTAGGGATAGGGGTAGAAGCTTTCTTT. This encodes CASSLGIGVEAFF.

This chain uses TRBV30 with TRBJ1-6, with D perhaps TRBD1 (6 bases). The CDR3 contains 12 residues. The germline CDR1 and CDR2 sequences are GTSNPN and SVGIG (reference sequence). The V and J ends lost 5 bases and 6 bases respectively, with 8 bases between them. For the CDR3, the DNA is TGTGCCTGGGACAGGAGTAATTCACCCCTCCACTTT. It encodes CAWDRSNSPLHF.

This clonotype was found a few times. This chain connects TRBV7-6 to TRBJ2-7; the D is unclear. The CDR3 runs 13 residues. The germline gives CDR1 SGHVS, CDR2 FNYEAQ. Trimming removed 5 bases from V and 9 bases from J, with 17 bases in between. The CDR3 reads CASSNGGGLVQYF. The CDR3 bases are TGTGCCAGCAGCAATGGCGGTGGTTTAGTGCAGTACTTC.

The V and J genes are TRBV5-1 and TRBJ1-2, with D possibly matching TRBD1 (5 bases). V was pared by 4 bases and J by 1 base, with 14 bases between. The CDR3 runs to 15 residues. Germline-derived CDR1 and CDR2 are SGHRS and YFSETQ. The CDR3 sequence is CASSLDRPFNYGYTF. DNA for the CDR3: TGCGCCAGCAGCCTTGACAGACCCTTTAACTATGGCTACACCTTC.

This clonotype has more than one count but fewer than ten. The chain has TRBV5-1 and TRBJ2-3; 10 bases are shared with TRBD2. The length of the CDR3 is 16 residues. Trimming took 2 bases from V and 6 from J; bases not matched to a gene: 9. Germline CDR1 reads SGHRS; CDR2 reads YFSETQ. CDR3 sequence: CASSLMSGGALDTQYF. CDR3 DNA: TGCGCCAGCAGCTTAATGAGCGGGGGGGCGTTGGATACGCAGTATTTT.

This clonotype came up a few times. The gene calls are TRBV20-1 and TRBJ2-5; a weak D match, TRBD2 (5 bases). Germline V gives CDR1 DFQATT, CDR2 SNEGSKA (reference sequence). The CDR3 runs 11 residues. V was shortened by 5 bases and J by 9 bases, with 13 bases between the two germline ends. The CDR3 DNA reads as TGCAGTGCTCAAACCGGGGTGGCCCAGTACTTC. Its translation: CSAQTGVAQYF.

In its sample, this clonotype was seen a few times. DNA of the CDR3: TGTGCCAGCAGTTTAAGACTCACTGGAAACACCATATATTTT. Its protein product is CASSLRLTGNTIYF. The chain combines TRBV12-3 or TRBV12-4 with TRBJ1-3; D remains ambiguous. Trimming took 2 bases from V and 2 from J, leaving 7 bases between them. The CDR3 is made up of 14 amino acids.

This rearrangement joins TRBV21-1 to TRBJ2-2; TRBD1, the table's D call, lacks a check against the DNA. TRBV21-1 has pseudogene status. The CDR3 has 12 amino acids. Written as DNA, the CDR3 is TGTGCCAGCAACGGGGCGGGCGGGGAGCTGTTTTTT. Amino acids: CASNGAGGELFF.

This chain links TRBV25-1 with TRBJ2-2; D unresolved. This CDR3 is built from 17 residues. V dropped 2 bases and J dropped 1 base, with 14 bases sitting between them. In germline, CDR1 is MGHDK, CDR2 SYGVNS. This chain's CDR3 is CASSEDKIRENTGELFF. The CDR3 bases are TGTGCCAGCAGTGAAGACAAAATTCGTGAGAACACCGGGGAGCTGTTTTTT.

The chain joins TRBV20-1 to TRBJ2-3; 11 nucleotides align to TRBD2. In germline, CDR1 is DFQATT, CDR2 SNEGSKA (reference sequence). The CDR3 loop spans 15 amino acids. V dropped 4 bases and J dropped 2; count of bases not matched to a gene: 5. The CDR3 DNA is TGCAGTGCTACTCGACTAGCGGGGAACACAGATACGCAGTATTTT. As protein: CSATRLAGNTDTQYF.

The chain has TRBV6-5 and TRBJ1-2; no clear D. CDR1 is MNHEY and CDR2 is SVGAGI in the germline V gene. Trimming cost V 5 bases and J 10 bases, with 14 bases left between them. This CDR3 is 12 amino acids long. The CDR3 bases are TGTGCCAGCAGTCCCCGACAAGGCCTCTACACCTTC. It codes for CASSPRQGLYTF.

The sample holds a few counts of this clonotype. One junction end disagrees with the germline gene, perhaps due to a read error. This chain joins TRBV5-1 and TRBJ2-3; the match to TRBD1 covers 9 bases. The CDR3 runs 15 residues. The germline CDR1 and CDR2 sequences are SGHRS and YFSETQ. CDR3 region: CASSSGQGSTDTQYF. CDR3 DNA sequence: TGTGCCAGCAGCTCCGGACAGGGGAGCACAGATACGCAGTATTTT.

The V and J genes are TRBV6-5 and TRBJ1-5, with D possibly matching TRBD1 (5 bases). CDR3 length: 18 amino acids. V shed 0 bases and J shed 4 bases, with 19 bases lying between them. CDR1 and CDR2 (germline): MNHEY, SVGAGI. This CDR3 reads CASSYSGNRRFLNQPQHF. The CDR3 DNA sequence: TGTGCCAGCAGTTACTCGGGGAACAGGAGGTTCCTGAATCAGCCCCAGCATTTT.

The genes are TRBV12-3 or TRBV12-4 and TRBJ2-3; D might be TRBD1 (6 bases). This CDR3 is 13 amino acids long. V lost 6 bases and J 4 bases, leaving 11 bases between the germline ends. The CDR3 region has the DNA TGTGCCAGCAGCAAGGGGGTGGCAGATACGCAGTATTTT. Translation gives CASSKGVADTQYF.

This clonotype showed up just a few times. The J gene is TRBJ2-3, the V gene TRBV19; no reliable D call. CDR3 length equals 12 residues. The V gene lost 5 bases and the J gene lost 5 bases, with 8 bases spanning the gap. In germline, CDR1 is LNHDA, CDR2 SQIVND (reference sequence). The CDR3 protein is CASSASGDTQYF. Here the CDR3 DNA reads TGTGCCAGTAGTGCCTCAGGAGATACGCAGTATTTT.

This clonotype was found a few times. The genes are TRBV29-1 and TRBJ2-3, with 11 bases lining up with TRBD2. After removal of 5 bases from V and 4 bases from J, the junction contained 8 bases not matched to a gene. The CDR3 totals 15 residues. In germline, CDR1 is SQVTM, CDR2 ANQGSEA. The CDR3 is CSVSLAGGEADTQYF. The CDR3 DNA reads as TGCAGCGTTTCCTTAGCGGGAGGGGAGGCAGATACGCAGTATTTT.

This clonotype was seen only a few times. The chain links TRBV21-1 to TRBJ2-7; TRBD1 is the table's D call and was not checked against the DNA. TRBV21-1 is a recognized pseudogene. The length of the CDR3 is 17 residues. This CDR3 is CASSRSWTGGIIHEQYF. The CDR3, as DNA: TGTGCCAGCAGCCGGAGCTGGACAGGGGGCATAATCCACGAGCAGTACTTC.

CDR3 coding DNA: TGTGCCACCAGCAGAGATACCCGGGGCCCCTTTGAAAAACTGTTTTTT. Amino acid sequence: CATSRDTRGPFEKLFF. The chain is built from TRBV15 and TRBJ1-4, with D tentatively TRBD1 (5 bases). CDR3 length: 16 amino acids. Between the trimmed V and J ends, which lost 0 bases and 7 bases, there was a span of 15 bases. Germline V gene lookup returns CDR1 LNHNV and CDR2 YYDKDF (reference sequence).

In its sample, this clonotype was seen a few times. The CDR3 is CATSSRGAHEQYF. The CDR3 nucleotides read TGTGCCACCAGCTCGCGAGGGGCGCACGAGCAGTACTTC. The chain couples TRBV15 to TRBJ2-7, with D possibly called TRBD1 or TRBD2 (5 bases each). Trimming left V 5 bases short and J 5 bases short, with 13 bases between. Germline-derived CDR1 and CDR2 are LNHNV and YYDKDF (reference sequence). The CDR3 spans 13 residues.